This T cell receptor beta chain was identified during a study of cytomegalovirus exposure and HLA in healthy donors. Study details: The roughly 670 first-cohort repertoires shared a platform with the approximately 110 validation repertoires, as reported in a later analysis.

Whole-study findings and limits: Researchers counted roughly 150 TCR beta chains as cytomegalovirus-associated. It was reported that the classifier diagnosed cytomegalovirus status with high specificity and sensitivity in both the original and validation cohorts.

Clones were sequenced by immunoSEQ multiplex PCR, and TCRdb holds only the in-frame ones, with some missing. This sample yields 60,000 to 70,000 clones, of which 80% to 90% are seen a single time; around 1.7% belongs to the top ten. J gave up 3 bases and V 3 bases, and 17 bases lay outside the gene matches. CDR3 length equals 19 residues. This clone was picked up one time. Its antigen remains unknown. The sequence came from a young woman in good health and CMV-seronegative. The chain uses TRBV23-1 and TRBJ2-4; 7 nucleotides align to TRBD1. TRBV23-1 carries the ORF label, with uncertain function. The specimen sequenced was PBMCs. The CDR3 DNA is TGCGCCAGCAGTCATTGTCTGAAAACAGGGGAGTATGTCAAAAACATTCAGTACTTC. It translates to CASSHCLKTGEYVKNIQYF.